This TCR beta chain stems from a study of long-term antiretroviral therapy in people with HIV. Findings and limits, study-wide: Dominant in the repertoire at all time points were clones expanded before ART. Diversity measured after ART increased yet remained under transplant donor controls.

A word on this clone: Its antigen is unidentified.

V was pared by 5 bases and J by 6 bases, with 4 bases of the junction left unmatched. The germline gives CDR1 SGHTA, CDR2 FQGNSA. The CDR3 is 13 residues long. Run at survey level, the immunoSEQ assay was version v3.0. Sequencing was performed with immunoSEQ multiplex PCR; in TCRdb, only in-frame clones are kept and a portion is missing. The top ten clones hold less than 9.5% of a sample with roughly 20,000 clones, less than 80% of them seen once. This clonotype originated in a woman in her thirties or forties with HIV. The source was unsorted PBMCs, collected 4.1 years after starting antiretroviral therapy. J is TRBJ1-2 and V is TRBV7-2, with 9 bases that match TRBD1. CDR3 nucleotide sequence: TGTGCCAGCAGCCGGGACAGGGACAATGGCTACACCTTC. Its translation: CASSRDRDNGYTF.